Described below is a single T cell receptor (beta chain) sequence and its context. The record originates from a study of blood T cell repertoires in COVID-19. Study details: Sources were T cells, B-cell-depleted T cells, or PBMCs; the material itself was cDNA or gDNA.

This CDR3 has 17 residues. The V gene end was trimmed by 4 bases and the J gene end by 3 bases; junction bases not matched to a gene: 9. The germline V gene has CDR1 SGHTS and CDR2 YDEGEE. The data were produced by immunoSEQ multiplex PCR, yet TCRdb's version contains in-frame clones alone and is incomplete. Among approximately 100,000 clones, approximately 82% were seen once, and the ten largest hold less than 11%. Sequenced material: peripheral blood. The receptor comes from a man between 65 and 85 years old with acute or convalescent COVID-19. The rearrangement joins TRBV5-8 to TRBJ2-6; 8 positions agree with TRBD2. The CDR3 sequence: CASSPREGRNGANVLTF. In nucleotides, the CDR3 is TGTGCCAGCAGCCCTCGGGAGGGCCGGAATGGGGCCAACGTCCTGACTTTC.